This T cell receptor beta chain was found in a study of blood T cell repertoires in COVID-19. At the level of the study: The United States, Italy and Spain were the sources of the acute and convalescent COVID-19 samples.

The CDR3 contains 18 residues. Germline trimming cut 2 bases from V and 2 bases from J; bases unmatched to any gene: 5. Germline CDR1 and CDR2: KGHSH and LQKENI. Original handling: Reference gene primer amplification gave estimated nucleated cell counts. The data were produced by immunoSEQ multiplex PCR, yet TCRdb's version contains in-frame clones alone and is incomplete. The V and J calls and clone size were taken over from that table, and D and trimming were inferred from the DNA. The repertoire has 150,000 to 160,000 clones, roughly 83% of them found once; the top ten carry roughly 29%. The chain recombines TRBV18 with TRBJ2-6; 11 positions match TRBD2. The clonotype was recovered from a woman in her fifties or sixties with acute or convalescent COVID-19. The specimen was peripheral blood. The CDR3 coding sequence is TGTGCCAGCTCACCAGCTCTAGCGGGGGGACCTGGGGCCAACGTCCTGACTTTC. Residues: CASSPALAGGPGANVLTF.